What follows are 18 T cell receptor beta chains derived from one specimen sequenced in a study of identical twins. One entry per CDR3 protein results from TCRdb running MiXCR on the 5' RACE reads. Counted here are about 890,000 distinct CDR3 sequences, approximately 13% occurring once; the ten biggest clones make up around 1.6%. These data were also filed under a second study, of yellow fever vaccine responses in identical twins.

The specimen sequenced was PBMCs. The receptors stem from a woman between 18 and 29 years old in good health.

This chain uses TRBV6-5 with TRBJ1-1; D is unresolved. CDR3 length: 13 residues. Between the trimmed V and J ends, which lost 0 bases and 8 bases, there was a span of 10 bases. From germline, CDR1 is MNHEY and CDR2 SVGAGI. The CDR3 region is CASSYSGVLEAFF. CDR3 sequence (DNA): TGTGCCAGCAGTTACTCCGGTGTTCTCGAAGCTTTCTTT.

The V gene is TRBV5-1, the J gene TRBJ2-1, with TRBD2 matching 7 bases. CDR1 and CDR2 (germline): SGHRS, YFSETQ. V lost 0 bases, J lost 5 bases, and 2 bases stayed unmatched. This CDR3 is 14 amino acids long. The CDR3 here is CASSLERGDNEQFF. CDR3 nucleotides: TGCGCCAGCAGCTTGGAGCGGGGAGACAATGAGCAGTTCTTC.

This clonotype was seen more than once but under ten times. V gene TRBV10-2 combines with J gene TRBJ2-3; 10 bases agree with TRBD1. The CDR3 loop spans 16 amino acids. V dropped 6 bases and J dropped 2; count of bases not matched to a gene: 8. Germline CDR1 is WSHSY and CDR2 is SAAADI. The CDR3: CASRPDRGTATDTQYF. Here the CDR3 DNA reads TGCGCCAGCAGACCGGACAGGGGGACGGCCACAGATACGCAGTATTTT.

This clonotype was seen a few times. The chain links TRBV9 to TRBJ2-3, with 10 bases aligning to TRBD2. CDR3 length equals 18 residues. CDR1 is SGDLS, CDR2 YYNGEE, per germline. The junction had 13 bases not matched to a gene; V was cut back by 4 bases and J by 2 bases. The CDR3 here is CASSKWGLAGASTDTQYF. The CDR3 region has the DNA TGTGCCAGCAGCAAATGGGGGCTAGCGGGGGCCTCCACAGATACGCAGTATTTT.

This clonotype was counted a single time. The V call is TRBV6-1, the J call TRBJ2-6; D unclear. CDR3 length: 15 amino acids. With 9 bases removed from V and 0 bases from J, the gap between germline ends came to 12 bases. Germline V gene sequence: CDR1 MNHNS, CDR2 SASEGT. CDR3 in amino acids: CASKRADSGANVLTF. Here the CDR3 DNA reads TGTGCCAGTAAACGGGCCGACTCTGGGGCCAACGTCCTGACTTTC.

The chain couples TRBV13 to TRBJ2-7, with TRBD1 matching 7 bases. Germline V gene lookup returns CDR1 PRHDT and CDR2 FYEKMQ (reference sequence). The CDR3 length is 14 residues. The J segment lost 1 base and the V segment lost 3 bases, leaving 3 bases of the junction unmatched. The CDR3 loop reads CASSFDRESYEQYF. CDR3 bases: TGTGCCAGCAGCTTTGACAGGGAGTCCTACGAGCAGTACTTC. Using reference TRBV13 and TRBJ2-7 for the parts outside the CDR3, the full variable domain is AAGVIQSPRHLIKEKRETATLKCYPIPRHDTVYWYQQGPGQDPQFLISFYEKMQSDKGSIPDRFSAQQFSDYHSELNMSSLELGDSALYFCASSFDRESYEQYFGPGTRLTVT.

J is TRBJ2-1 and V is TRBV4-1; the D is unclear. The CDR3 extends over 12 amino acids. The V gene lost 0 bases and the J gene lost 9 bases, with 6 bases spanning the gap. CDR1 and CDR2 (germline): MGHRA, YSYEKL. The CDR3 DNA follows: TGCGCCAGCAGCCAAGATCCTCTTGAGCAGTTCTTC. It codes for CASSQDPLEQFF.

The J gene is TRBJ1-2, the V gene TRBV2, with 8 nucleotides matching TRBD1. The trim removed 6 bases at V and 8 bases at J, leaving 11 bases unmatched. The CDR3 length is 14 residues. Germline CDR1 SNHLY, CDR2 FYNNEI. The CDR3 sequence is CASSPDRALRGYTF. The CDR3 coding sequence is TGTGCCAGCAGCCCGGACAGGGCCCTAAGGGGCTACACCTTC.

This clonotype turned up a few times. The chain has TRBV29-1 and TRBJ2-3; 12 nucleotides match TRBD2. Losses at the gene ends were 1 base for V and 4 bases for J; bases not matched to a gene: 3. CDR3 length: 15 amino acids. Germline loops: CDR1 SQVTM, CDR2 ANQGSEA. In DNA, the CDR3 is TGCAGCGTTGAAGGGACTAGCGGGACTTCAGATACGCAGTATTTT. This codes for CSVEGTSGTSDTQYF.

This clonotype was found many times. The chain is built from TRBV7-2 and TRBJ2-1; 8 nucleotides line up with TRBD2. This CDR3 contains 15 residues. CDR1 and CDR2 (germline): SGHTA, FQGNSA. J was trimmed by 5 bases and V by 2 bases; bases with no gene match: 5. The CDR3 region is CASSLKAGAHNEQFF. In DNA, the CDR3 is TGTGCCAGCAGCTTAAAAGCGGGAGCCCACAATGAGCAGTTCTTC.

The CDR3 protein is CTISLRPAGGRGTGELFF. The DNA of the CDR3 is TGTACCATCAGTTTAAGGCCAGCGGGAGGGCGAGGGACCGGGGAGCTGTTTTTT. V usage is TRBV12-3 or TRBV12-4 and J usage is TRBJ2-2; 10 positions match TRBD2. The CDR3 consists of 18 residues.

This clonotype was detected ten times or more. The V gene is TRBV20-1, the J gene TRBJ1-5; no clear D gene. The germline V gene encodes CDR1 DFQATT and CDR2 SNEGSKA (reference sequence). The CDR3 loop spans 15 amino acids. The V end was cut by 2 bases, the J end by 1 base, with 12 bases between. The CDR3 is CSARPGIGSNQPQHF. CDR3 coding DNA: TGCAGTGCTAGACCGGGGATCGGGAGCAATCAGCCCCAGCATTTT.

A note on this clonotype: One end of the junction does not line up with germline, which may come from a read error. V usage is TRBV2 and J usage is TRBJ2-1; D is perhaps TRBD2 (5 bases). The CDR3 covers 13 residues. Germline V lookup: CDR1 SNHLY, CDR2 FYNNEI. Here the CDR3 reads CVSSELLDNEQFF. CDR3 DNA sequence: TGTGTCAGCAGTGAGTTACTAGATAATGAGCAGTTCTTC.

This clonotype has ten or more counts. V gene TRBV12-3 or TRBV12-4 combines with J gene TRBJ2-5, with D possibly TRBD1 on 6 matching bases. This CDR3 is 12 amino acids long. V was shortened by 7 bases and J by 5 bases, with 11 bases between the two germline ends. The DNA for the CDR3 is TGTGCCAGCACTACAGGGTGGGAGACCCAGTACTTC. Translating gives CASTTGWETQYF.

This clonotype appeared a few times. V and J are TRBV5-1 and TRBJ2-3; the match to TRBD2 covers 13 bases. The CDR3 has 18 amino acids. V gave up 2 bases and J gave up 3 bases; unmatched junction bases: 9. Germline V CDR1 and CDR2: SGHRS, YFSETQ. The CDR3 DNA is TGCGCCAGCAGCTTACCTCCAGGGACTAGCGGGATTACAGATACGCAGTATTTT. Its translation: CASSLPPGTSGITDTQYF. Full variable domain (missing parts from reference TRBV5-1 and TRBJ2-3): KAGVTQTPRYLIKTRGQQVTLSCSPISGHRSVSWYQQTPGQGLQFLFEYFSETQRNKGNFPGRFSGRQFSNSRSEMNVSTLELGDSALYLCASSLPPGTSGITDTQYFGPGTRLTVL.

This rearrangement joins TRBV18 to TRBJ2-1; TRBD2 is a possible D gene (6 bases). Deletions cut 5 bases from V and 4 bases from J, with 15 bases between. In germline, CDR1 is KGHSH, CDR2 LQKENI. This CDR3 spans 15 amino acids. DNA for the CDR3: TGTGCCAGCTCAGGACCCGCCGGGGGTTACAATGAGCAGTTCTTC. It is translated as CASSGPAGGYNEQFF.

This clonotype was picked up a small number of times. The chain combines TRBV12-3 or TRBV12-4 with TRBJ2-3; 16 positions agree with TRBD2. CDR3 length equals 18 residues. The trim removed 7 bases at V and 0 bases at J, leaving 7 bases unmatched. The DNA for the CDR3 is TGTGCCAGCACTCAAGGGACTAGCGGGAGGGTTAGCACAGATACGCAGTATTTT. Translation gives CASTQGTSGRVSTDTQYF.

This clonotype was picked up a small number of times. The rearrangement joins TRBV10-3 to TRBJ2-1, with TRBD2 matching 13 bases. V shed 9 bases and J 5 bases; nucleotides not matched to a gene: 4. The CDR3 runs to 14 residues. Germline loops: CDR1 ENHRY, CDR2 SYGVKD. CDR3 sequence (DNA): TGTGCCATAGGACTAGCGGGGGTCAACAATGAGCAGTTCTTC. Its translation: CAIGLAGVNNEQFF.